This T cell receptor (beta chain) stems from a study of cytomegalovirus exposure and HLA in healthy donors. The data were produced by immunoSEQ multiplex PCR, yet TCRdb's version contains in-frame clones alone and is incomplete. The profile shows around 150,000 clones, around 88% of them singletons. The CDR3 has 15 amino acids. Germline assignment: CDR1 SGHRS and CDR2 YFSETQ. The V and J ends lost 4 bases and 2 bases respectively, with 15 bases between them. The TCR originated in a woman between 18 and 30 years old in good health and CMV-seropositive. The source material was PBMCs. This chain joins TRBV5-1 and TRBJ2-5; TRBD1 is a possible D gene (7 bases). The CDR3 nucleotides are TGCGCCAGCAGCCGCAGGGGGGCCGGGCAAGAGACCCAGTACTTC. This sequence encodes CASSRRGAGQETQYF.